The T cell receptor (beta chain) under discussion was sequenced for a study of blood T cell repertoires in COVID-19. About the study: The United States, Italy and Spain provided the acute and convalescent COVID-19 samples. T cells, B-cell-depleted T cells, or PBMCs provided the cDNA or gDNA that served as material.

This CDR3 is built from 17 residues. The V and J ends lost 0 bases and 2 bases respectively, with 14 bases between them. Germline V gene lookup returns CDR1 MNHEY and CDR2 SMNVEV (reference sequence). Original processing methods: The authors estimated nucleated cell counts from reference gene primer amplification. Only in-frame clones appear in the TCRdb table, and some are missing; sequencing was by immunoSEQ multiplex PCR. V and J calls and clone size are copied from that table; D and trimming were computed from the DNA. This sample has around 150,000 clones, with approximately 92% found just once.

The specimen sequenced was peripheral blood. The chain combines TRBV27 with TRBJ1-5; D is undetermined. This receptor was taken from a woman in her 50s with acute or convalescent COVID-19. CDR3 amino acids: CASSLSARARGNQPQHF. The CDR3 DNA sequence: TGTGCCAGCAGTTTATCGGCTCGGGCGAGGGGCAATCAGCCCCAGCATTTT.